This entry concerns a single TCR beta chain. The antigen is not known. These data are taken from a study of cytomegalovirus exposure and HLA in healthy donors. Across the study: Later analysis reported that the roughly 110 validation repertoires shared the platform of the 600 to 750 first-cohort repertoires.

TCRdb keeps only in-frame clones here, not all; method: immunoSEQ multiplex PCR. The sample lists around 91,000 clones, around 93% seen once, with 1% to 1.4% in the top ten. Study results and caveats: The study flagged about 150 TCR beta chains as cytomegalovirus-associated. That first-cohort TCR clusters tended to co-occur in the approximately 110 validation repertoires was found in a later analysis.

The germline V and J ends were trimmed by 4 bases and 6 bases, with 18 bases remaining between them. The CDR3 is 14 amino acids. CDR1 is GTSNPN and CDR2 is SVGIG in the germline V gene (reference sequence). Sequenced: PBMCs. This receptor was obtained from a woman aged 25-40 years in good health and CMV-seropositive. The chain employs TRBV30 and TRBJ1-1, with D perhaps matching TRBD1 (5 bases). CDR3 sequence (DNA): TGTGCCTGGAAAAGAACGGGGGGGTATTCTGAAGCTTTCTTT. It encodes CAWKRTGGYSEAFF. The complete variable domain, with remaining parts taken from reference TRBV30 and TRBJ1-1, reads SQTIHQWPATLVQPVGSPLSLECTVEGTSNPNLYWYRQAAGRGLQLLFYSVGIGQISSEVPQNLSASRPQDRQFILSSKKLLLSDSGFYLCAWKRTGGYSEAFFGQGTRLTVV.